What follows are 26 T cell receptor beta chains derived from one specimen sequenced in a study of CD8 T cells in Susac syndrome. RNA was extracted with the RNeasy kit, and a quantity of roughly 0.45 to 1 ug was reverse transcribed using random hexamers. TCRdb itself ran the immunoSEQ multiplex PCR reads through MiXCR, one entry per CDR3 protein. The table records roughly 180,000 distinct CDR3 sequences, about 95% of them present only once. Material: CD4+ T cells from PBMCs. The receptors come from a human donor with Susac syndrome.

The chain links TRBV29-1 to TRBJ2-1; D remains unclear. The CDR3 loop spans 13 amino acids. The germline V gene has CDR1 SQVTM and CDR2 ANQGSEA. Trimming cost V 5 bases and J 0 bases, with 8 bases left between them. The CDR3 protein is CSVRPSSYNEQFF. CDR3 coding DNA: TGCAGCGTTCGACCGAGCTCCTACAATGAGCAGTTCTTC.

This clonotype has just one count. The CDR3 DNA reads TGTGCCAGCAGCGTCGACATTAACTTAGGCTACACCTTC. This codes for CASSVDINLGYTF. This sequence joins TRBV2 and TRBJ1-2; D is uncertain. Germline lookup yields CDR1 SNHLY and CDR2 FYNNEI. V was cut by 6 bases and J by 8 bases, with 16 bases left in between. The CDR3 totals 13 residues.

The chain combines TRBV20-1 with TRBJ2-1; D is possibly TRBD2 (5 bases). V was cut by 1 base and J by 5 bases, with 9 bases left in between. The CDR3 totals 13 residues. Germline assignment: CDR1 DFQATT and CDR2 SNEGSKA (reference sequence). CDR3 sequence: CSARGTYHNEQFF. CDR3 bases: TGCAGTGCTAGAGGGACTTACCACAATGAGCAGTTCTTC.

Written as DNA, the CDR3 is TGTGCCAGCAGCGGGAGGGTAACTCCCAAGGAGCAGTTCTTC. It encodes CASSGRVTPKEQFF. J is TRBJ2-1 and V is TRBV9; maybe TRBD2 (6 bases). The germline gives CDR1 SGDLS, CDR2 YYNGEE. V lost 3 bases and J 10 bases, leaving 17 bases between the germline ends. CDR3 length: 14 amino acids.

The V and J genes are TRBV30 and TRBJ2-7; D remains ambiguous. V lost 3 bases and J 5 bases, leaving 8 bases between the germline ends. CDR1 GTSNPN and CDR2 SVGIG come from the germline V gene (reference sequence). The CDR3 is made up of 11 amino acids. The DNA for the CDR3 is TGTGCCTGGAGCCAGCGCCACGAGCAGTACTTC. Translation gives CAWSQRHEQYF. Drawing the rest from reference TRBV30 and TRBJ2-7, the complete variable domain is SQTIHQWPATLVQPVGSPLSLECTVEGTSNPNLYWYRQAAGRGLQLLFYSVGIGQISSEVPQNLSASRPQDRQFILSSKKLLLSDSGFYLCAWSQRHEQYFGPGTRLTVT.

The chain couples TRBV29-1 to TRBJ1-2; D gene unclear. The CDR3 totals 11 residues. Germline V lookup: CDR1 SQVTM, CDR2 ANQGSEA. Trimming took 4 bases from V and 3 from J, leaving 6 bases between them. CDR3 sequence reads: CSVADDYGYTF. CDR3 coding DNA: TGCAGCGTTGCTGATGACTATGGCTACACCTTC.

The rearrangement links TRBV20-1 to TRBJ1-5; D remains unclear. This CDR3 has 14 amino acids. V lost 3 bases, J lost 2 bases, and 11 bases lay in between. Looked up from germline, CDR1 is DFQATT and CDR2 is SNEGSKA (reference sequence). For the CDR3, the DNA is TGCAGTGCTAGCCCGGTGCCAGGCAATCAGCCCCAGCATTTT. This encodes CSASPVPGNQPQHF.

The rearrangement links TRBV24-1 to TRBJ2-1; D assignment may be TRBD1 or TRBD2 (5 bases each). The germline V gene has CDR1 KGHDR and CDR2 SFDVKD. Deletions cut 0 bases from V and 4 bases from J, with 15 bases between. The CDR3 is made up of 17 amino acids. The CDR3 reads CATSDLRMGTSYNEQFF. CDR3 bases: TGTGCCACCAGTGATTTGCGTATGGGGACCTCTTACAATGAGCAGTTCTTC.

In DNA form, the CDR3 reads TGCGCCAGCAGCCAAACCCCACAGGGAAGGGGCCAAGAGACCCAGTACTTC. It encodes CASSQTPQGRGQETQYF. The chain links TRBV4-3 to TRBJ2-5; D might be TRBD1 (6 bases). Germline values: CDR1 LGHNA, CDR2 YSLEER. CDR3 length: 17 residues. V lost 2 bases and J 1 base, leaving 17 bases between the germline ends.

The chain is built from TRBV12-3 or TRBV12-4 and TRBJ2-5; 7 nucleotides line up with TRBD2. The J segment lost 2 bases and the V segment lost 7 bases, leaving 10 bases of the junction unmatched. CDR3 length equals 15 residues. In DNA form, the CDR3 reads TGTGCCAGCAAGGGTTCCAGCGGGGAACAAGAGACCCAGTACTTC. It encodes CASKGSSGEQETQYF.

The genes are TRBV12-3 or TRBV12-4 and TRBJ1-2; no clear D. This CDR3 comprises 13 residues. The V and J ends lost 2 bases and 4 bases respectively, with 8 bases between them. In DNA, the CDR3 is TGTGCCAGCAGTTTATTTGTGGGCTATGGCTACACCTTC. It codes for CASSLFVGYGYTF.

J is TRBJ1-1 and V is TRBV2, with D unresolved. CDR3 length: 13 amino acids. Germline V CDR1 and CDR2: SNHLY, FYNNEI. The ends were cut back, 6 bases at V and 1 base at J, with 9 bases in the middle. The CDR3 nucleotides read TGTGCCAGCAGAAAAGACTGGAACACTGAAGCTTTCTTT. Translated: CASRKDWNTEAFF.

The chain has TRBV29-1 and TRBJ1-2; 9 bases are shared with TRBD1. CDR3 size: 13 residues. In germline, CDR1 is SQVTM, CDR2 ANQGSEA. Germline trimming cut 6 bases from V and 6 bases from J; bases unmatched to any gene: 8. CDR3 in DNA: TGCAGCGTAAGCCCCCGGGACAGGGATGGCTACACCTTC. As protein: CSVSPRDRDGYTF.

This clonotype was seen a single time. The chain couples TRBV20-1 to TRBJ2-1, with TRBD2 matching 10 bases. Germline values: CDR1 DFQATT, CDR2 SNEGSKA (reference sequence). The V and J ends lost 5 bases and 5 bases, in that order; junction bases with no gene match: 9. The CDR3 extends over 15 amino acids. CDR3 loop: CSAGRTSGINNEQFF. CDR3 nucleotides: TGCAGTGCTGGTAGAACTAGCGGGATAAACAATGAGCAGTTCTTC.

The chain employs TRBV5-1 and TRBJ2-4; TRBD1 might be the D (5 bases). Germline V gene sequence: CDR1 SGHRS, CDR2 YFSETQ. The CDR3 covers 14 residues. Trimming pared 4 bases from V and 4 bases from J, leaving 12 bases between. CDR3: CASSPARVKNIQYF. CDR3 bases: TGCGCCAGCAGCCCCGCCAGGGTTAAAAACATTCAGTACTTC. Full variable domain (rest looked up from reference TRBV5-1 and TRBJ2-4): KAGVTQTPRYLIKTRGQQVTLSCSPISGHRSVSWYQQTPGQGLQFLFEYFSETQRNKGNFPGRFSGRQFSNSRSEMNVSTLELGDSALYLCASSPARVKNIQYFGAGTRLSVL.

This clonotype came up once. This sequence joins TRBV28 and TRBJ2-3; D remains unclear. Deletions cut 2 bases from V and 7 bases from J, with 10 bases between. The CDR3 has 13 amino acids. Per the germline V gene, CDR1 is MDHEN and CDR2 is SYDVKM. CDR3 sequence (DNA): TGTGCCAGCAGTTTAATGACTGCGTATACGCAGTATTTT. As protein: CASSLMTAYTQYF.

The V call is TRBV18, the J call TRBJ2-5; 7 nucleotides align to TRBD1. CDR3 length: 13 residues. V shed 4 bases and J 4 bases; nucleotides not matched to a gene: 3. Germline V gives CDR1 KGHSH, CDR2 LQKENI. CDR3 nucleotide sequence: TGTGCCAGCTCACGGGGACAGCCAGAGACCCAGTACTTC. Translating gives CASSRGQPETQYF.

This clonotype was detected only a few times. V and J are TRBV28 and TRBJ2-1; 11 bases fit TRBD2. CDR1 and CDR2 from the germline V gene are MDHEN and SYDVKM. V was clipped by 5 bases and J by 3 bases; unmatched bases: 3. This CDR3 is 15 amino acids long. As DNA, the CDR3 is TGTGCCAGCAGTCGACTAGCGGGGAGCTACAATGAGCAGTTCTTC. Translating gives CASSRLAGSYNEQFF.

This clonotype has only one observation. V is TRBV12-5 and J is TRBJ2-3; possibly TRBD1 for D (6 bases). V shed 3 bases and J shed 3 bases, with 13 bases lying between them. Germline loops: CDR1 LGHNT, CDR2 FRNRAP. The CDR3 has 15 residues. The CDR3 nucleotides are TGTGCTAGTGGTTTCAGGGGTGGAAGGACAGATACGCAGTATTTT. It yields the protein CASGFRGGRTDTQYF.

The chain carries TRBV5-6 and TRBJ2-5, with D possibly being TRBD1 (6 bases). There are 19 residues in the CDR3. Trimming took off 0 bases at V and 2 bases at J, with 23 bases between the two ends. The germline V gene has CDR1 SGHDT and CDR2 YYEEEE. The CDR3 loop is CASSLGLRQANPLQETQYF. DNA of the CDR3: TGTGCCAGCAGCTTGGGACTGAGACAGGCGAACCCCTTACAAGAGACCCAGTACTTC.

V and J are TRBV3-1 and TRBJ2-2; D unresolved. Germline values: CDR1 LGHDT, CDR2 YNNKEL (reference sequence). The CDR3 runs 13 residues. V was cut by 0 bases and J by 5 bases, with 4 bases left in between. The CDR3 DNA is TGTGCCAGCAGCCAAGATGGAACCGGGGAGCTGTTTTTT. Translated, it gives CASSQDGTGELFF.

This clonotype is a singleton in its sample. The rearrangement joins TRBV19 to TRBJ1-1; D remains ambiguous. In germline, CDR1 is LNHDA, CDR2 SQIVND (reference sequence). V shed 5 bases and J shed 3 bases, with 10 bases lying between them. There are 13 residues in the CDR3. CDR3 DNA: TGTGCCAGTAGTTATGCCCGGGACACTGAAGCTTTCTTT. It is translated as CASSYARDTEAFF.

The chain links TRBV9 to TRBJ1-2; D might be TRBD1 (6 bases). This CDR3 region has 16 residues. The V and J ends lost 4 bases and 4 bases respectively, with 20 bases between them. The germline CDR1 and CDR2 sequences are SGDLS and YYNGEE. CDR3 sequence: CASSLIGDKTGYGYTF. In DNA form, the CDR3 reads TGTGCCAGCAGCCTCATCGGGGACAAGACCGGCTATGGCTACACCTTC.

This clonotype was recorded a few times. The chain has TRBV29-1 and TRBJ1-1; D not certain. Trimming shortened V by 4 bases and J by 0 bases, and 9 bases separated the two germline ends. The CDR3 is made up of 13 amino acids. Germline V gene sequence: CDR1 SQVTM, CDR2 ANQGSEA. CDR3 bases: TGCAGCGTTGTTAGACGGTTGAACACTGAAGCTTTCTTT. Encoded protein: CSVVRRLNTEAFF.

The rearrangement links TRBV7-2 to TRBJ1-1; D possibly corresponds to TRBD1 (5 bases). Germline CDR1 and CDR2: SGHTA and FQGNSA. This CDR3 spans 14 amino acids. Between the trimmed V and J ends, which lost 4 bases and 5 bases, there was a span of 14 bases. The CDR3 is CASSWEGRLTEAFF. The CDR3 DNA sequence: TGTGCCAGCAGCTGGGAGGGGAGGTTGACTGAAGCTTTCTTT.

The gene calls are TRBV6-1 and TRBJ2-1, with D maybe TRBD2 (8 bases). The CDR3 contains 16 residues. The germline V gene has CDR1 MNHNS and CDR2 SASEGT. The V and J ends lost 7 bases and 6 bases respectively, with 22 bases between them. CDR3 loop: CASTRDSGGLGNEQFF. The CDR3 DNA sequence: TGTGCCAGCACTCGCGATTCAGGGGGACTAGGCAATGAGCAGTTCTTC.